Listed here are 11 T cell receptor beta chains from one sample, sequenced in a study of shared clonotypes between healthy human individuals (dated by TCRdb to 2019 to 2021). The protocol used for the library was the immunoSEQ multiplex PCR assay. TCRdb's version of the immuneACCESS table is confined to in-frame rearrangements and falls short of the full clone set. An unresolved V gene accounts for under half of the shortfall where checked; the remainder is of unknown origin. This sample gives millions of clones in total; over 85% of them show up just once. Clones ranked in the top ten supply 0.13% of the sample. Sequenced sample: naive CD4+ T cells sorted from blood. According to the study, the label for this sample's cell subset or site signals: CD45RA+ positively selected. The receptors were sampled from a man between 18 and 35 years old in good health.

This clone showed up just once. This chain joins TRBV19 and TRBJ1-6, with D perhaps matching TRBD1 (6 bases). CDR3 length: 15 residues. V lost 3 bases and J lost 13, with 19 bases in between. Germline assignment: CDR1 LNHDA and CDR2 SQIVND (reference sequence). The chain's CDR3 is CASSMGSRGGFPLHF. The CDR3 coding sequence is TGTGCCAGTAGTATGGGGTCCAGGGGAGGTTTTCCCCTCCACTTT.

The chain couples TRBV2 to TRBJ2-3, with D possibly TRBD2 on 6 matching bases. The V and J ends lost 4 bases and 5 bases respectively, with 19 bases between them. From germline, CDR1 is SNHLY and CDR2 FYNNEI. This CDR3 region has 16 residues. For the CDR3, the DNA is TGTGCCAGCAGTGGGGGACTCGCGACGTGGGGAGATACGCAGTATTTT. Protein sequence: CASSGGLATWGDTQYF.

The chain combines TRBV6-1 with TRBJ2-5; a weak D match, TRBD2 (6 bases). V was shortened by 5 bases and J by 6 bases, with 19 bases between the two germline ends. This CDR3 contains 15 residues. Germline V gene sequence: CDR1 MNHNS, CDR2 SASEGT. The CDR3 sequence: CASSPLAAGTKTQYF. CDR3 DNA: TGTGCCAGCAGTCCGCTCGCGGCGGGGACGAAGACCCAGTACTTC.

This chain uses TRBV5-6 with TRBJ2-3, with D unclear. V was trimmed by 4 bases and J by 4 bases, leaving 10 bases between them. The germline V gene has CDR1 SGHDT and CDR2 YYEEEE. This CDR3 comprises 13 residues. The CDR3 protein is CASSPPVADTQYF. The CDR3 DNA sequence: TGTGCCAGCAGCCCCCCGGTGGCAGATACGCAGTATTTT.

The chain uses TRBV7-6 and TRBJ1-2, with 7 bases lining up with TRBD1. Trimming cost V 5 bases and J 2 bases; bases outside gene matches: 11. Germline V gene data show CDR1 as SGHVS and CDR2 as FNYEAQ. CDR3 length equals 16 residues. CDR3 in DNA: TGTGCCAGCAGCCGGTCTCGGGACAGACCGAACTATGGCTACACCTTC. Translation gives CASSRSRDRPNYGYTF.

This chain joins TRBV12-5 and TRBJ1-4; perhaps TRBD1 as D (5 bases). The germline CDR1 and CDR2 sequences are LGHNT and FRNRAP. The CDR3 runs to 15 residues. The germline V and J ends were trimmed by 2 bases and 0 bases, with 7 bases remaining between them. The DNA of the CDR3 is TGTGCTAGTGGTTTGCCACAGGCAACTAATGAAAAACTGTTTTTT. Its translation is CASGLPQATNEKLFF. The complete variable domain, with remaining parts taken from reference TRBV12-5 and TRBJ1-4, reads DARVTQTPRHKVTEMGQEVTMRCQPILGHNTVFWYRQTMMQGLELLAYFRNRAPLDDSGMPKDRFSAEMPDATLATLKIQPSEPRDSAVYFCASGLPQATNEKLFFGSGTQLSVL.

The genes are TRBV5-4 and TRBJ2-3; D is possibly TRBD1 or TRBD2 (5 bases each). Germline CDR1 and CDR2: SGHNT and YYREEE (reference sequence). Between the trimmed V and J ends, which lost 1 base and 3 bases, there was a span of 12 bases. This CDR3 comprises 15 residues. The CDR3 reads CASSLNPGTTDTQYF. As DNA, the CDR3 is TGTGCCAGCAGCTTGAACCCAGGGACGACAGATACGCAGTATTTT. Combining the CDR3 with reference TRBV5-4 and TRBJ2-3 gives the whole variable domain ETGVTQSPTHLIKTRGQQVTLRCSSQSGHNTVSWYQQALGQGPQFIFQYYREEENGRGNFPPRFSGLQFPNYSSELNVNALELDDSALYLCASSLNPGTTDTQYFGPGTRLTVL.

The genes are TRBV11-2 and TRBJ2-7, with D maybe TRBD2 (6 bases). The CDR3 runs 14 residues. Trimming took off 3 bases at V and 3 bases at J, with 12 bases between the two ends. From germline, CDR1 is SGHAT and CDR2 FQNNGV. The CDR3: CASSFGGADYEQYF. CDR3 nucleotides: TGTGCCAGCAGCTTTGGAGGGGCCGACTACGAGCAGTACTTC.

The V gene is TRBV7-9, the J gene TRBJ2-7; D possibly corresponds to TRBD1 (6 bases). Trimming removed 5 bases from V and 3 bases from J, with 17 bases in between. Germline-derived CDR1 and CDR2 are SEHNR and FQNEAQ (reference sequence). This CDR3 contains 15 residues. In nucleotides, the CDR3 is TGTGCCAGCAGCCCAGAGGGGGACGCTCACTACGAGCAGTACTTC. Protein product: CASSPEGDAHYEQYF. The complete variable domain, with remaining parts taken from reference TRBV7-9 and TRBJ2-7, reads DTGVSQNPRHKITKRGQNVTFRCDPISEHNRLYWYRQTLGQGPEFLTYFQNEAQLEKSRLLSDRFSAERPKGSFSTLEIQRTEQGDSAMYLCASSPEGDAHYEQYFGPGTRLTVT.

This sequence joins TRBV5-1 and TRBJ1-3; 7 positions match TRBD1. V shed 3 bases, J shed 2 bases, and the junction held 5 bases outside the gene matches. The CDR3 sequence is 15 residues long. Germline CDR1 is SGHRS and CDR2 is YFSETQ. CDR3 region: CASSSGDSAGNTIYF. DNA of the CDR3: TGCGCCAGCAGCTCCGGGGACAGTGCTGGAAACACCATATATTTT.

The rearrangement links TRBV29-1 to TRBJ1-1; TRBD1 agrees at 9 bases. The CDR3 is 14 residues long. Per the germline V gene, CDR1 is SQVTM and CDR2 is ANQGSEA. J gave up 1 base and V 6 bases, and 6 bases lay outside the gene matches. CDR3 sequence: CSVLQGAGNTEAFF. CDR3 bases: TGCAGCGTCCTACAGGGGGCCGGGAACACTGAAGCTTTCTTT.